This T cell receptor (beta chain) was recovered during a study of technical replicates of blood from a handful of donors. TCRdb's copy holds only in-frame clones and misses some; the assay was immunoSEQ multiplex PCR. The data contain more than 65,000 clones, roughly 95% of them seen just once; the ten biggest clones take up 0.37%. The sequence was collected from a human donor in good health. What was sequenced was T cells isolated from PBMCs.

Here the CDR3 DNA reads TGTGCCAGCAGCCGTAGTTCGCTAGCGGGAGGTGCCTACGAGCAGTACTTC. Its translation is CASSRSSLAGGAYEQYF. The chain employs TRBV11-2 and TRBJ2-7; 11 bases fit TRBD2. Trimming cost V 5 bases and J 2 bases; bases outside gene matches: 11. CDR3 size: 17 residues. The germline CDR1 and CDR2 sequences are SGHAT and FQNNGV.